This T cell receptor beta chain was sequenced for a study of T cell repertoires in cytomegalovirus infection (dated by TCRdb to about 2019). About the full investigation: The HLA type of each donor mattered for the analysis, because public TCR beta signatures pointed to carriage of CMV infection along with the matching HLA type. The investigation overall reported the following: In both this cohort and an independent roughly 400-donor cohort, the cumulative frequency of public TCR beta family members distinguished carriers of CMV infection plus the relevant HLA type. In the ex vivo response, HLA-C-restricted CMV-specific TCR beta clonotypes were dominant, and in two of eight donors the single most frequent clonotype came from this HLA-C-restricted group.

Sequencing instrument: Illumina HiSeq 1500. In TCRdb, the public reads were trimmed at Q25 with fastp and aligned with MiXCR, with productive beta chains retained. Every distinct CDR3 protein forms one entry, paired with its most common genes and DNA. For this sample there are 55,000 to 70,000 distinct CDR3 sequences; 22% appear just once. 60% to 85% of the sample is in the top ten clones. From the cysteine through the phenylalanine, the CDR3 covers 12 amino acids. The retained sequence is limited to the CDR3, 36 bases, with the frame set at the first base. According to the germline V gene, CDR1 reads SQVTM and CDR2 reads ANQGSEA. The trim is 6 bases for V and 1 base for J, with a gap of 8 bases between the germline ends. A note on this clonotype: What this receptor recognizes is not known. Per-nucleotide qualities are absent, and no much larger clonotype sits a single base away.

Sequencing was carried out using PBMCs, sequenced either directly or after in vitro stimulation (not recorded which). The TCR originated in a human donor in good health (CMV status not recorded). Some clones in this sample may be carry-over from other donors' samples. The chain couples TRBV29-1 to TRBJ2-3, with the D gene call left open. This receptor carries the CDR3 CSVLTRTDTQYF. The DNA is as follows: TGCAGCGTCCTCACTCGCACAGATACGCAGTATTTT.